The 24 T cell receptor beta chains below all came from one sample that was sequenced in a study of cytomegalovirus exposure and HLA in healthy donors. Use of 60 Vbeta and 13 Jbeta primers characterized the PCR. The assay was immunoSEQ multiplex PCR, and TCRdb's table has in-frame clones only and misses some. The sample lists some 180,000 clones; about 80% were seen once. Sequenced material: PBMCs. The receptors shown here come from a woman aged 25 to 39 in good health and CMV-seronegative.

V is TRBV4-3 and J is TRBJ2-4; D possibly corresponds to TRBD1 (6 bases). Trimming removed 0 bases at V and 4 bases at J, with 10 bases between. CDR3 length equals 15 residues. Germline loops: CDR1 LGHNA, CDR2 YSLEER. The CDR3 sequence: CASSQDRTAKNIQYF. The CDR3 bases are TGCGCCAGCAGCCAAGACAGGACAGCAAAAAACATTCAGTACTTC.

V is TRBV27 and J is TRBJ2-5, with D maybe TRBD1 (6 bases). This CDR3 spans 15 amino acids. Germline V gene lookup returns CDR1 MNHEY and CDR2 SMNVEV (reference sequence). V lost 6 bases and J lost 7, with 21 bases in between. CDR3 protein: CASSPTGTTLGTQYF. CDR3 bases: TGTGCCAGCAGCCCGACCGGGACAACCCTTGGGACCCAGTACTTC.

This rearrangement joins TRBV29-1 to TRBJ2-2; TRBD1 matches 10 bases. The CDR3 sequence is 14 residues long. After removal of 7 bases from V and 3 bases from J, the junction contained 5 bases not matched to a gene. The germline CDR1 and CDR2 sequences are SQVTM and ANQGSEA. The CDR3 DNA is TGCAGCGCAGGGGGACAGGGGTACACCGGGGAGCTGTTTTTT. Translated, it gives CSAGGQGYTGELFF.

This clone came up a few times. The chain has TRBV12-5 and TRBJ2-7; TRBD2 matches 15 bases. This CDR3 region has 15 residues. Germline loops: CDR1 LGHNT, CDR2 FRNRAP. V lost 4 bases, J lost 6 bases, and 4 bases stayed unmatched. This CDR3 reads CASGWTSGGEIEQYF. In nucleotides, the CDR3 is TGTGCTAGTGGTTGGACTAGCGGGGGGGAGATCGAGCAGTACTTC. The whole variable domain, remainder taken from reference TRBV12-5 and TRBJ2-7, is DARVTQTPRHKVTEMGQEVTMRCQPILGHNTVFWYRQTMMQGLELLAYFRNRAPLDDSGMPKDRFSAEMPDATLATLKIQPSEPRDSAVYFCASGWTSGGEIEQYFGPGTRLTVT.

The CDR3 DNA reads TGCGCCAGCAGCACATACCGGGACTTACAAGAGACCCAGTACTTC. Translating gives CASSTYRDLQETQYF. The chain joins TRBV5-1 to TRBJ2-5, with D possibly being TRBD2 (6 bases). Trimming cost V 4 bases and J 2 bases, with 15 bases left between them. The CDR3 is 15 residues long. The germline V gene encodes CDR1 SGHRS and CDR2 YFSETQ.

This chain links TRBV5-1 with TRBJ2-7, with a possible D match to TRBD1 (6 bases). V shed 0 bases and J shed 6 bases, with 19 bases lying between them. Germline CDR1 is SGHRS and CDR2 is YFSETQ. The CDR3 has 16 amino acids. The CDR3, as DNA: TGCGCCAGCAGCTTGGGGCCGGACAGTCCACGTTTCGAGCAGTACTTC. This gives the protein CASSLGPDSPRFEQYF.

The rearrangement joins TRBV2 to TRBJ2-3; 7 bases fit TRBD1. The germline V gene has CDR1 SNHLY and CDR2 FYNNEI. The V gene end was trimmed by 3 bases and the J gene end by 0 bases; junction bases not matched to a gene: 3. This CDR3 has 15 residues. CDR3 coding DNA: TGTGCCAGCAGTGAGGGGACAGCTAGCACAGATACGCAGTATTTT. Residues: CASSEGTASTDTQYF.

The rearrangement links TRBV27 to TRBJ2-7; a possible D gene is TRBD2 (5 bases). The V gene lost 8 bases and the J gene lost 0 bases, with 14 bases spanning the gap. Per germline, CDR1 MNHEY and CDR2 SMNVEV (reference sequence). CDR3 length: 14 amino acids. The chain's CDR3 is CASSLFEGSYEQYF. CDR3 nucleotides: TGTGCCAGCTCCCTCTTTGAGGGCTCCTACGAGCAGTACTTC.

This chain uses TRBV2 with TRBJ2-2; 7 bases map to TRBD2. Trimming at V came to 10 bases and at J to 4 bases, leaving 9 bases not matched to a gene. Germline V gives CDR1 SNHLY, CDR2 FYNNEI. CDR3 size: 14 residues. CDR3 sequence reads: CATWEGAGTGELFF. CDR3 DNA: TGTGCCACCTGGGAGGGAGCGGGCACCGGGGAGCTGTTTTTT.

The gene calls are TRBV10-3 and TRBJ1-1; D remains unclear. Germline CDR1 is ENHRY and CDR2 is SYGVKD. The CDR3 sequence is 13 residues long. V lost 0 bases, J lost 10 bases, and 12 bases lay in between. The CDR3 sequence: CAISESRGSAAFF. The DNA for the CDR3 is TGTGCCATCAGTGAGTCTAGAGGGTCGGCAGCTTTCTTT.

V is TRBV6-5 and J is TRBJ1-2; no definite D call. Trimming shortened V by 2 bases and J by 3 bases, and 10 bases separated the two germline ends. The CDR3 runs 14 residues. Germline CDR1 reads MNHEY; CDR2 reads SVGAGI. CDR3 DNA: TGTGCCAGCAGTTACGAGGGCCGGGACTATGGCTACACCTTC. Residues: CASSYEGRDYGYTF.

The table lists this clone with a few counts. The CDR3 loop is CAWSAGFPSGANVLTF. In nucleotides, the CDR3 is TGTGCCTGGAGTGCCGGTTTTCCGTCTGGGGCCAACGTCCTGACTTTC. V and J are TRBV30 and TRBJ2-6; D call uncertain. CDR1 and CDR2 (germline): GTSNPN, SVGIG (reference sequence). The CDR3 covers 16 residues. The germline V and J ends were trimmed by 1 base and 1 base, with 11 bases remaining between them. Combining the CDR3 with reference TRBV30 and TRBJ2-6 gives the whole variable domain SQTIHQWPATLVQPVGSPLSLECTVEGTSNPNLYWYRQAAGRGLQLLFYSVGIGQISSEVPQNLSASRPQDRQFILSSKKLLLSDSGFYLCAWSAGFPSGANVLTFGAGSRLTVL.

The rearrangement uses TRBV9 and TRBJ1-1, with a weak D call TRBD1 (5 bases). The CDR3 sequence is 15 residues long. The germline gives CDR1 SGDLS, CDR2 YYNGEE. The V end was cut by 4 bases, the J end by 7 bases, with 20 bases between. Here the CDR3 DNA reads TGTGCCAGCAGCAACCCTACTACCGGGGGAAATGAAGCTTTCTTT. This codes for CASSNPTTGGNEAFF.

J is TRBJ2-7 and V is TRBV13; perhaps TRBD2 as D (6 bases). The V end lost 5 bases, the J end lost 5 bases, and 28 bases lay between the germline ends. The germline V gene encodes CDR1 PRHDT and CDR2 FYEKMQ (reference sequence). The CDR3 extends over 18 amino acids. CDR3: CASSISRRDPSPPDEQYF. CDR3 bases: TGTGCCAGCAGCATAAGTAGGCGGGACCCTTCGCCTCCTGACGAGCAGTACTTC. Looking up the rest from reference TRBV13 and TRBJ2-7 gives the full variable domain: AAGVIQSPRHLIKEKRETATLKCYPIPRHDTVYWYQQGPGQDPQFLISFYEKMQSDKGSIPDRFSAQQFSDYHSELNMSSLELGDSALYFCASSISRRDPSPPDEQYFGPGTRLTVT.

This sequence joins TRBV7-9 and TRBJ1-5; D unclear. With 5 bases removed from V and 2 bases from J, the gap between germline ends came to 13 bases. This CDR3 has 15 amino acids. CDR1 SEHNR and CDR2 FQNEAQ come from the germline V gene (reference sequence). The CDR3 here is CASSPLGIGNQPQHF. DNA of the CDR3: TGTGCCAGCAGCCCCCTCGGGATTGGCAATCAGCCCCAGCATTTT.

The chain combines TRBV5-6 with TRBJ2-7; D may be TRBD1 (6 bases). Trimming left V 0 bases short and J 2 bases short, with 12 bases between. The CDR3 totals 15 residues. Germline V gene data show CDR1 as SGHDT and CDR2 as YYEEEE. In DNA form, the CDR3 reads TGTGCCAGCAGCTTGGTGGGGGCCTACCCCTACGAGCAGTACTTC. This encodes CASSLVGAYPYEQYF.

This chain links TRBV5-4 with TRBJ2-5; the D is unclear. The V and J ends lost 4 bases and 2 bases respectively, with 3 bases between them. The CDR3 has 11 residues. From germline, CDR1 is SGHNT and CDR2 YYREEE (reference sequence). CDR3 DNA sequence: TGTGCCAGCAGCCTACAAGAGACCCAGTACTTC. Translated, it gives CASSLQETQYF.

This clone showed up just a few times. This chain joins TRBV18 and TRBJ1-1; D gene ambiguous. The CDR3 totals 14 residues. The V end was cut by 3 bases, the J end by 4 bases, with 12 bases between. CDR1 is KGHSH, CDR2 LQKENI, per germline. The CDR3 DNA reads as TGTGCCAGCTCACCGAGATCGGGTCGCACTGAAGCTTTCTTT. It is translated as CASSPRSGRTEAFF.

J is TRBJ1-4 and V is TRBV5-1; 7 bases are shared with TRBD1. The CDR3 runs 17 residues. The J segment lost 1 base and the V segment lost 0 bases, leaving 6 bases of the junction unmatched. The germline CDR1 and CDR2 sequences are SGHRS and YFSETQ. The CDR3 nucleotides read TGCGCCAGCAGCTTGGGTAGGGGGCTCGGAACTAATGAAAAACTGTTTTTT. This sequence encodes CASSLGRGLGTNEKLFF.

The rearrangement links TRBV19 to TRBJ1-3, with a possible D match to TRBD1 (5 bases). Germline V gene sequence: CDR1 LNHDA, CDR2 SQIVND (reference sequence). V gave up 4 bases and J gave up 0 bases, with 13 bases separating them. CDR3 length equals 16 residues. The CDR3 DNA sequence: TGTGCCAGTAGTAGTTGGGGGGGAAGCTCTGGAAACACCATATATTTT. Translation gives CASSSWGGSSGNTIYF.

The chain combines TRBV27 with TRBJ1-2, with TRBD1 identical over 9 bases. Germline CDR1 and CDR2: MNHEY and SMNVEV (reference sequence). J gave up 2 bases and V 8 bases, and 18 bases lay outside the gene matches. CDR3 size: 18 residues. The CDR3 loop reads CASFTLLQGARENYGYTF. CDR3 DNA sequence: TGTGCCAGCTTCACTTTGTTACAGGGGGCGCGAGAGAACTATGGCTACACCTTC.

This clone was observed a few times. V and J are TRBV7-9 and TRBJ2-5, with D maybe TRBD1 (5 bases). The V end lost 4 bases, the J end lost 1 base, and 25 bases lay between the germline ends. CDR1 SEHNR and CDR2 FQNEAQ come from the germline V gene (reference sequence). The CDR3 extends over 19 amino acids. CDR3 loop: CASSSRPHRQTEIQETQYF. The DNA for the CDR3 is TGTGCCAGCAGCTCCCGTCCCCATCGACAGACGGAGATCCAAGAGACCCAGTACTTC.

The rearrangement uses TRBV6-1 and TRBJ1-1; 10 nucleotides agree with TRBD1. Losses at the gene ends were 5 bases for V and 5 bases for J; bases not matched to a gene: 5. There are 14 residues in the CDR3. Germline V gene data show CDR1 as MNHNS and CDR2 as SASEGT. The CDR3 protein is CASSMTGGGTEAFF. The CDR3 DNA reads TGTGCCAGCAGTATGACAGGGGGCGGAACTGAAGCTTTCTTT.

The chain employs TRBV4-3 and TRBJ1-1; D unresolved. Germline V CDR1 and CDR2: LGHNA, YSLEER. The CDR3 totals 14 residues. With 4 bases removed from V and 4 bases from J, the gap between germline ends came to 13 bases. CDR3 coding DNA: TGCGCCAGCAGCCGCCGGGAGCTGGGCACTGAAGCTTTCTTT. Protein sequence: CASSRRELGTEAFF.